Listed here are 9 T cell receptor beta chains from one sample, sequenced in a study of cytomegalovirus exposure and HLA in healthy donors. The assay was immunoSEQ multiplex PCR, and TCRdb's table has in-frame clones only and misses some. Seen here are about 250,000 clones, roughly 89% observed once, and the top ten hold about 2.8%. Input material: PBMCs. These receptors all stem from a man younger than 35 in good health and CMV-seronegative.

This sequence joins TRBV5-1 and TRBJ2-1; D possibly corresponds to TRBD1 (6 bases). In germline, CDR1 is SGHRS, CDR2 YFSETQ. The ends were cut back, 4 bases at V and 4 bases at J, with 18 bases in the middle. CDR3 length equals 16 residues. As DNA, the CDR3 is TGCGCCAGCAGCGGAATCCCGGGACAAGTATACAATGAGCAGTTCTTC. This codes for CASSGIPGQVYNEQFF. Together with reference TRBV5-1 and TRBJ2-1, the CDR3 gives the full variable domain: KAGVTQTPRYLIKTRGQQVTLSCSPISGHRSVSWYQQTPGQGLQFLFEYFSETQRNKGNFPGRFSGRQFSNSRSEMNVSTLELGDSALYLCASSGIPGQVYNEQFFGPGTRLTVL.

The chain joins TRBV4-1 to TRBJ2-5; 9 positions agree with TRBD1. The CDR3 covers 16 residues. Per the germline V gene, CDR1 is MGHRA and CDR2 is YSYEKL. The junction had 9 bases not matched to a gene; V was cut back by 3 bases and J by 4 bases. Here the CDR3 DNA reads TGCGCCAGCAGCCAGATTGGGACAGGGAGGAGAGAGACCCAGTACTTC. Its protein product is CASSQIGTGRRETQYF.

This sequence joins TRBV6-1 and TRBJ2-7; 7 nucleotides line up with TRBD2. CDR1 and CDR2 (germline): MNHNS, SASEGT. V lost 0 bases, J lost 2 bases, and 1 base stayed unmatched. The CDR3 contains 14 residues. The CDR3 region is CASSEAGLAYEQYF. The CDR3 bases are TGTGCCAGCAGTGAAGCTGGACTAGCCTACGAGCAGTACTTC.

Only one count was recorded for this clone. The chain uses TRBV19 and TRBJ2-1; 7 nucleotides line up with TRBD1. CDR3 length: 13 residues. In germline, CDR1 is LNHDA, CDR2 SQIVND (reference sequence). CDR3 amino acids: CATTTTGNNEQFF. CDR3 bases: TGTGCTACCACAACGACAGGGAACAATGAGCAGTTCTTC. The full variable domain, in which reference TRBV19 and TRBJ2-1 provide the parts outside the CDR3, is DGGITQSPKYLFRKEGQNVTLSCEQNLNHDAMYWYRQDPGQGLRLIYYSQIVNDFQKGDIAEGYSVSREKKESFPLTVTSAQKNPTAFYLCATTTTGNNEQFFGPGTRLTVL.

The chain joins TRBV5-1 to TRBJ2-7; D unclear. The CDR3 has 14 amino acids. CDR1 is SGHRS, CDR2 YFSETQ, per germline. V was clipped by 0 bases and J by 0 bases, with 7 bases between them. The CDR3 region has the DNA TGCGCCAGCAGCTTGGATGGTAGCTCCTACGAGCAGTACTTC. It specifies CASSLDGSSYEQYF.

The gene calls are TRBV2 and TRBJ1-3; 7 bases align to TRBD1. V was pared by 2 bases and J by 8 bases, with 6 bases of the junction left unmatched. The CDR3 runs 14 residues. CDR1 and CDR2 (germline): SNHLY, FYNNEI. The CDR3 coding sequence is TGTGCCAGCAGTGAAAGGGACAGCCGGGACACCATATATTTT. Translating it yields CASSERDSRDTIYF.

The chain couples TRBV29-1 to TRBJ2-1; TRBD2 agrees at 13 bases. This CDR3 is 15 amino acids long. Germline loops: CDR1 SQVTM, CDR2 ANQGSEA. Trimming cost V 4 bases and J 5 bases; bases outside gene matches: 5. The CDR3 nucleotides read TGCAGCGTTGTAACGGGACTAGCGGGGAACAATGAGCAGTTCTTC. Protein: CSVVTGLAGNNEQFF.

The chain is built from TRBV4-1 and TRBJ1-1, with D maybe TRBD1 (5 bases). Per germline, CDR1 MGHRA and CDR2 YSYEKL. The V gene lost 2 bases and the J gene lost 4 bases, with 11 bases spanning the gap. CDR3 length: 14 amino acids. CDR3 sequence (DNA): TGCGCCAGCAGCCAATTGGACATTCGCACTGAAGCTTTCTTT. Its protein product is CASSQLDIRTEAFF.

This clone was seen only once. The CDR3 DNA reads as TGTGCCAGCTCCGGGGTAGCGAGGTACAATGAGCAGTTCTTC. Protein product: CASSGVARYNEQFF. The rearrangement joins TRBV5-6 to TRBJ2-1, with a tentative D call TRBD2 (5 bases). The ends were cut back, 7 bases at V and 4 bases at J, with 15 bases in the middle. CDR3 size: 14 residues. The germline V gene encodes CDR1 SGHDT and CDR2 YYEEEE.